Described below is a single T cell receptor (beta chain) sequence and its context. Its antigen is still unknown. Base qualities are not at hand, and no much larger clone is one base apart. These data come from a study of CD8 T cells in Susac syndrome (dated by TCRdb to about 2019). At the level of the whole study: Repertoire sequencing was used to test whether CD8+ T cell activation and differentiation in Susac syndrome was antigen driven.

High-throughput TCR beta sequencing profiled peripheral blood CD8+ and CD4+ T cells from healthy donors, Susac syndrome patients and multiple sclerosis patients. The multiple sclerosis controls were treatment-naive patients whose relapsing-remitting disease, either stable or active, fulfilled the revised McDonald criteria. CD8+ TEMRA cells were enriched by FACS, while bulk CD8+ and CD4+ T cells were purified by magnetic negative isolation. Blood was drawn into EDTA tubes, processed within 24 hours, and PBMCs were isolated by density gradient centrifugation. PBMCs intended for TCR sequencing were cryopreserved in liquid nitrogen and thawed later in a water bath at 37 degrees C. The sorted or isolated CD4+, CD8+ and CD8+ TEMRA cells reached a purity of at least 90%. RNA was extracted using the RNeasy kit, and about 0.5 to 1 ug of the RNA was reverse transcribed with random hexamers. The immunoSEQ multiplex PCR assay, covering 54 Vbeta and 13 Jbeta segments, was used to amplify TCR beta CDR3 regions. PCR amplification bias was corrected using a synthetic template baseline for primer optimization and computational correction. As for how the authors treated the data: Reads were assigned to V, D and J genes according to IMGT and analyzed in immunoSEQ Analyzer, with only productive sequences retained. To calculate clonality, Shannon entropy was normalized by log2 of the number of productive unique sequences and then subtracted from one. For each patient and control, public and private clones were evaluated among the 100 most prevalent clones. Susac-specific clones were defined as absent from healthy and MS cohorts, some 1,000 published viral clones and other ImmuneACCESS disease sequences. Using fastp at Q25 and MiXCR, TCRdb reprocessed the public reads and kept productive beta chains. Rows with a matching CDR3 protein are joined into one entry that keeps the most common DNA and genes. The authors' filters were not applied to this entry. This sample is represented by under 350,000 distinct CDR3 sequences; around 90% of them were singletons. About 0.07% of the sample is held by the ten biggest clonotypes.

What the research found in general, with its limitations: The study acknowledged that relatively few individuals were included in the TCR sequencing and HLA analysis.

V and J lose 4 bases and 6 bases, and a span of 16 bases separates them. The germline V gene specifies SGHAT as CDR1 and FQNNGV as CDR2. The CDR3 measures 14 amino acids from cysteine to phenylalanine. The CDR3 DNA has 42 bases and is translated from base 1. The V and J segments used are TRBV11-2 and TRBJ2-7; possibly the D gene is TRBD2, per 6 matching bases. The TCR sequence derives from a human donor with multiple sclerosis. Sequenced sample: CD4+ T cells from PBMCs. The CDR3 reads CASSWDSGPSEQYF. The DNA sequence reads TGTGCCAGCAGCTGGGACTCGGGGCCTTCCGAGCAGTACTTC. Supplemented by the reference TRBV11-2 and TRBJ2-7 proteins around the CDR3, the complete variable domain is EAGVAQSPRYKIIEKRQSVAFWCNPISGHATLYWYQQILGQGPKLLIQFQNNGVVDDSQLPKDRFSAERLKGVDSTLKIQPAKLEDSAVYLCASSWDSGPSEQYFGPGTRLTVT.